This T cell receptor (beta chain) appears in the sequencing data of a study of breast tumors, draining lymph nodes, adjacent tissues. TCRdb reprocessed the multiplex PCR reads with MiXCR, giving one entry per CDR3 protein. The sample yields about 230,000 distinct CDR3 sequences, about 32% seen once. V lost 2 bases and J lost 6, with 19 bases in between. Germline-derived CDR1 and CDR2 are MGHRA and YSYEKL. The CDR3 extends over 16 amino acids. Samples came from axillary lymph nodes draining the breast cancer. The gene calls are TRBV4-1 and TRBJ1-1; D may be TRBD1 (5 bases). The receptor comes from a female donor with breast cancer. Some clones in this sample may be carry-over from other donors' samples. The source material was axillary lymph node tissue. The CDR3 is CASSQLFTRDSPEAFF. The CDR3 coding sequence is TGCGCCAGCAGCCAATTATTTACCAGGGATTCTCCTGAAGCTTTCTTT.